A single T cell receptor beta chain is shown here with its context. This receptor's antigen is unknown. No base-level quality is on record; no much larger clone is a single base apart. This sample is drawn from a study of CD8 T cells in Susac syndrome (dated by TCRdb to between 2018 and 2021). With respect to the entire study: Repertoire sequencing was used to test whether CD8+ T cell activation and differentiation in Susac syndrome was antigen driven. Study-wide findings and limitations: The number of individuals in the TCR sequencing and HLA analysis was acknowledged as relatively small.

High-throughput TCR beta sequencing profiled peripheral blood CD8+ and CD4+ T cells from healthy donors, Susac syndrome patients and multiple sclerosis patients. Healthy donors were age- and sex-matched controls. Bulk CD8+ and CD4+ T cells were purified magnetically by negative isolation, whereas CD8+ TEMRA cells were enriched by FACS. Blood was collected in EDTA tubes and processed within 24 hours, with PBMCs isolated through density gradient centrifugation. PBMCs destined for TCR sequencing were cryopreserved in liquid nitrogen and later thawed in a 37 °C water bath. Purity of sorted or isolated CD4+, CD8+ and CD8+ TEMRA cells was at least 90%. V trim: 3 bases; J trim: 4 bases; unmatched bases: 7. The CDR3 runs 15 residues from the cysteine to the phenylalanine. The CDR3 DNA has 45 bases and is translated from base 1. The germline V gene (reference sequence) yields DFQATT for CDR1 and SNEGSKA for CDR2.

RNA was extracted using the RNeasy kit, and roughly 0.45 to 1 microgram was reverse transcribed with random hexamers. The immunoSEQ multiplex PCR assay, which covers 54 Vbeta and 13 Jbeta segments, was used to amplify TCR beta CDR3 regions. To correct PCR amplification bias, a synthetic template baseline was used for both primer optimization and computational correction. Processing in the source paper ran as follows. Only productive sequences were kept, with reads annotated to V, D and J genes according to IMGT and analyzed in immunoSEQ Analyzer. Clonality was calculated as one minus the Shannon entropy normalized by log2 of the number of productive unique sequences. Public and private clones were assessed among the 100 most prevalent clones of each patient and control. Clones were defined as Susac-specific when absent from the healthy and MS cohorts, from 1,000 to 1,100 published viral clones and from other ImmuneACCESS disease sequences. The public reads were reprocessed in TCRdb via fastp at Q25 and MiXCR, keeping in-frame beta chains. Rows with a matching CDR3 protein are joined into one entry that keeps the most common DNA and genes. The V and J calls follow TCRdb's processing rather than the paper's. The table for this sample lists roughly 160,000 distinct CDR3 sequences; about 95% of them were counted only once. The top ten hold over 0.12% of the sample.

The chain links TRBV20-1 with TRBJ2-1; the junction holds 9 bases that match TRBD2. The TCR originated in a human donor in good health. The sample consisted of CD4+ T cells from PBMCs. The CDR3 reads CSASRASGVYNEQFF. Here is the DNA: TGCAGTGCTAGTAGGGCTAGCGGGGTGTACAATGAGCAGTTCTTC.